Given below is one T cell receptor (beta chain) in context. Antigen unknown. Germline-derived CDR1 and CDR2 are SEHNR and FQNEAQ (reference sequence). V gave up 5 bases and J gave up 4 bases; unmatched junction bases: 9. The CDR3 is 16 amino acids. This specimen comes from a study of T cell responses to AZD1222 COVID-19 vaccine. Across the study: Researchers grouped second doses given at about 4 or about 12 weeks into one pool. Whole-study findings and limits: In a largely white British group with more females than males, clonal diversity was possibly underestimated. Increased Spike-specific TCR breadth and depth were observed after two AZD1222 doses.

Produced via immunoSEQ multiplex PCR; TCRdb's table is partial and in-frame only. The sample has approximately 150,000 clones, more than 85% seen once. The TCR originated in an adult in good health. The sample here was peripheral blood, taken on day 0 of AZD1222 vaccination. This chain links TRBV7-9 with TRBJ2-2, with 8 bases identical to TRBD2. The chain's CDR3 is CASSRSGSRGTGELFF. In nucleotides, the CDR3 is TGTGCCAGCAGCAGAAGCGGGAGTCGGGGCACCGGGGAGCTGTTTTTT.